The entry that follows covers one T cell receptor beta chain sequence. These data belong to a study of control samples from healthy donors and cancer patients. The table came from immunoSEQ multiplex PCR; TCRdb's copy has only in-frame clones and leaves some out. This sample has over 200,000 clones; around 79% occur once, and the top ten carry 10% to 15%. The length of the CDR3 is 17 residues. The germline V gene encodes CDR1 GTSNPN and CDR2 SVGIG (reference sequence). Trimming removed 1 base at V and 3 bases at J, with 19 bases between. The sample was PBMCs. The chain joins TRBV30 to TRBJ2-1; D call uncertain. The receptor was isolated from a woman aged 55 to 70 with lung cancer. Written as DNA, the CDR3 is TGTGCCTGGAGTGGTTCAAGGATCGGACGTCGCTACAATGAGCAGTTCTTC. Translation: CAWSGSRIGRRYNEQFF.